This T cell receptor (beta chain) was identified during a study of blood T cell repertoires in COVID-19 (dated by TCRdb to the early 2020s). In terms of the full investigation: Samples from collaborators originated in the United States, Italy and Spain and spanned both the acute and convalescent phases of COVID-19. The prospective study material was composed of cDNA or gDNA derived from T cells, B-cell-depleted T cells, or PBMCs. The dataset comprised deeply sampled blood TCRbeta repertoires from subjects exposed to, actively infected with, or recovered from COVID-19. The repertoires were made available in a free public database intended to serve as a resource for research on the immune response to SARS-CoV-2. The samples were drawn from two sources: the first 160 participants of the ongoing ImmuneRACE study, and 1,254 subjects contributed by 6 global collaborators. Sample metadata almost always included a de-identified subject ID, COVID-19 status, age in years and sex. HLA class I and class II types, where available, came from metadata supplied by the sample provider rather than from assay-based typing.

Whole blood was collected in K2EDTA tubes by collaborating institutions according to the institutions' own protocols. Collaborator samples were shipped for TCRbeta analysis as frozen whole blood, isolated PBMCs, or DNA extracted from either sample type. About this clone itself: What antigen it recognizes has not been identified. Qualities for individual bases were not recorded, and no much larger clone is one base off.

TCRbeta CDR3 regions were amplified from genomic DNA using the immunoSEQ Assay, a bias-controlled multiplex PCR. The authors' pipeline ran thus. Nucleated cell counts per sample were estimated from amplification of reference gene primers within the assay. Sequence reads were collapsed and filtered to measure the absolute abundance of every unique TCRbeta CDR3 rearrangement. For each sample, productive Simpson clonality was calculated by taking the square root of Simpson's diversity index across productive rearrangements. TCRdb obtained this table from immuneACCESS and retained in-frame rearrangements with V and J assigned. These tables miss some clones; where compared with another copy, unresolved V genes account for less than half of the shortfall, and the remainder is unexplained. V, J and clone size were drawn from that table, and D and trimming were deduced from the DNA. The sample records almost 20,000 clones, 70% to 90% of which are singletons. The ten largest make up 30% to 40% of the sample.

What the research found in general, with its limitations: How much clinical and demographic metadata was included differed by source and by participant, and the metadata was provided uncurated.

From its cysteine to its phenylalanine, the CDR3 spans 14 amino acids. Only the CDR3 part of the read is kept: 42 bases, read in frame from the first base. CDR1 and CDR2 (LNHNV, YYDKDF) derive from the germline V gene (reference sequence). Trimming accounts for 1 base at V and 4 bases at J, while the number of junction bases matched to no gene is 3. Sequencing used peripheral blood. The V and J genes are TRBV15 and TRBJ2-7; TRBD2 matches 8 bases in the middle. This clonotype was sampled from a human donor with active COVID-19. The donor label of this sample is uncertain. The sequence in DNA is TGTGCCACCAGCAGAGCGGGAGGGTTGTACGAGCAGTACTTC. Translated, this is CATSRAGGLYEQYF.